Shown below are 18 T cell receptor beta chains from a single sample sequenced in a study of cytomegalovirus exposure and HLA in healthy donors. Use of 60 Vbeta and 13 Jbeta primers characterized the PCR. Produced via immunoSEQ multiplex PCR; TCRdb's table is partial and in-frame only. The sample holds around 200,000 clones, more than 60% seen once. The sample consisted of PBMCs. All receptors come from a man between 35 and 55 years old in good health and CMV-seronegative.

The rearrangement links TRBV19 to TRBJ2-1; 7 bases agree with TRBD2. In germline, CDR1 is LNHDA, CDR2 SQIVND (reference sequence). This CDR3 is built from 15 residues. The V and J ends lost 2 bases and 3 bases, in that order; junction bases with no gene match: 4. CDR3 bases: TGTGCCAGTAGTATAAGGCTAGCGGACTACAATGAGCAGTTCTTC. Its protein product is CASSIRLADYNEQFF.

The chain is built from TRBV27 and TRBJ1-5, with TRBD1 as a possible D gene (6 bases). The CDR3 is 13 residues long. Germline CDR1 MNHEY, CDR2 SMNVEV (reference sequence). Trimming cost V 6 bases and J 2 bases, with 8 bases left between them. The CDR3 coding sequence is TGTGCCAGCAGGGCAGGGGGCAATCAGCCCCAGCATTTT. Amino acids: CASRAGGNQPQHF.

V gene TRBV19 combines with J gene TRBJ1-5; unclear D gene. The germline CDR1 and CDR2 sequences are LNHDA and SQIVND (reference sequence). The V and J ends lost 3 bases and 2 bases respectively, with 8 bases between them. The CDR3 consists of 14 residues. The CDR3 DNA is TGTGCCAGTAGTATGACGGGAGGCAATCAGCCCCAGCATTTT. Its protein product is CASSMTGGNQPQHF. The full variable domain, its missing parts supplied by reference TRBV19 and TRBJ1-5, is DGGITQSPKYLFRKEGQNVTLSCEQNLNHDAMYWYRQDPGQGLRLIYYSQIVNDFQKGDIAEGYSVSREKKESFPLTVTSAQKNPTAFYLCASSMTGGNQPQHFGDGTRLSIL.

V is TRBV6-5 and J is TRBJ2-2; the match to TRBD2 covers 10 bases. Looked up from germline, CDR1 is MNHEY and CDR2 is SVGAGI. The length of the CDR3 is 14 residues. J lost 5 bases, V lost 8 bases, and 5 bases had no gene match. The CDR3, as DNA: TGTGCCAGCGTTAGTAGCGGGGGGACCGGGGAGCTGTTTTTT. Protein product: CASVSSGGTGELFF.

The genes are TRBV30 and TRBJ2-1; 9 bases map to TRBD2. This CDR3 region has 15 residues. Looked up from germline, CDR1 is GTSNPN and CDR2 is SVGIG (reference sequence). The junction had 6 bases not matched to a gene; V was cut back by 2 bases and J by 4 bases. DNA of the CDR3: TGTGCCTGGAGTATCCTAGCGGGAAGGTACAATGAGCAGTTCTTC. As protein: CAWSILAGRYNEQFF.

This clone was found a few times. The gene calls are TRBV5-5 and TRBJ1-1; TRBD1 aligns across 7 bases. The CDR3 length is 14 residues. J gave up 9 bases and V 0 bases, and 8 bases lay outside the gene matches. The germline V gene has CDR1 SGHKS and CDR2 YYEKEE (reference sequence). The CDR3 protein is CASSLVGDREKAFF. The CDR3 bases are TGTGCCAGCAGCTTGGTTGGAGACAGGGAGAAAGCTTTCTTT.

The CDR3 sequence: CASSSPDTYVKYGYTF. The CDR3 DNA reads TGTGCCAGCAGCTCCCCGGACACCTACGTAAAATATGGCTACACCTTC. This sequence joins TRBV28 and TRBJ1-2; tentative D call: TRBD1 (5 bases). The CDR3 is made up of 16 amino acids. Per the germline V gene, CDR1 is MDHEN and CDR2 is SYDVKM. The germline V and J ends were trimmed by 6 bases and 5 bases, with 22 bases remaining between them.

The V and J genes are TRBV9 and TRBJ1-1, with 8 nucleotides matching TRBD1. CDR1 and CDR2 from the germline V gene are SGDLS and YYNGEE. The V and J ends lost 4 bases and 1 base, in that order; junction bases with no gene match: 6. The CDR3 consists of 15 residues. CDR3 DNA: TGTGCCAGCAGCCCGGCCGGGACAGGGAACACTGAAGCTTTCTTT. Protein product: CASSPAGTGNTEAFF.

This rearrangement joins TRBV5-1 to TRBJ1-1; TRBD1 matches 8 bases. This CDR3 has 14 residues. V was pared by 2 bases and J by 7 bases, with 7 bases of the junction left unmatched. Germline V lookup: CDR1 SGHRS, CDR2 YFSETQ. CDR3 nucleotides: TGCGCCAGCAGCTTAGGCCAGGGGGCGGGTGAAGCTTTCTTT. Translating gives CASSLGQGAGEAFF.

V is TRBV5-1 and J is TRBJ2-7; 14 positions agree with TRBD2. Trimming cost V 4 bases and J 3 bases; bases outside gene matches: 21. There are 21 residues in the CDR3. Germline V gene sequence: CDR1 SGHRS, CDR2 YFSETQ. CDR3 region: CASSPGLAGGLPTQKDYEQYF. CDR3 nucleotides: TGCGCCAGCAGCCCCGGACTAGCGGGGGGTCTACCGACTCAAAAAGACTACGAGCAGTACTTC.

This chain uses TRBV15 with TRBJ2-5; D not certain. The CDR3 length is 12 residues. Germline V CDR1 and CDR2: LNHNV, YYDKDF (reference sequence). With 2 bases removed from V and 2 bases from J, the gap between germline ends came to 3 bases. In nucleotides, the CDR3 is TGTGCCACCAGCAGAACTCAAGAGACCCAGTACTTC. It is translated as CATSRTQETQYF.

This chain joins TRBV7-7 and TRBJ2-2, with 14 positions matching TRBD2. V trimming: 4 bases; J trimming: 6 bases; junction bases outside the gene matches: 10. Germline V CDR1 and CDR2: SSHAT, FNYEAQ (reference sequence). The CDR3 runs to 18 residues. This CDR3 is CASSSRGGLAGEAGELFF. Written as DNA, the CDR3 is TGTGCCAGCAGCTCTAGAGGGGGACTAGCGGGAGAAGCCGGGGAGCTGTTTTTT.

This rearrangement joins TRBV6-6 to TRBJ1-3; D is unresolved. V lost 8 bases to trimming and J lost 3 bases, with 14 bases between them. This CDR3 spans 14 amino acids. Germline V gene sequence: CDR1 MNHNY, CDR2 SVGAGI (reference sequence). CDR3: CASREFIGGNTIYF. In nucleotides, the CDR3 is TGTGCCAGCCGGGAGTTTATAGGTGGAAACACCATATATTTT.

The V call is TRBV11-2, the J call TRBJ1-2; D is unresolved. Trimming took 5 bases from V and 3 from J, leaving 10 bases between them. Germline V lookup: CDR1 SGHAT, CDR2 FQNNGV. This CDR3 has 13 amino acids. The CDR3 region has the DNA TGTGCCAGCAGCCCATCCGCAGACTATGGCTACACCTTC. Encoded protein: CASSPSADYGYTF.

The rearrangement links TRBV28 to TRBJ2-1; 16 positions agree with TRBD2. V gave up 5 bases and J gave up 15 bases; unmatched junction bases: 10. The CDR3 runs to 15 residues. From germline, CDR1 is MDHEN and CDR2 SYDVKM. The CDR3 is CASSPPGLAGGIPFF. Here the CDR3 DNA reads TGTGCCAGCAGTCCCCCGGGACTAGCGGGAGGGATTCCGTTCTTC.

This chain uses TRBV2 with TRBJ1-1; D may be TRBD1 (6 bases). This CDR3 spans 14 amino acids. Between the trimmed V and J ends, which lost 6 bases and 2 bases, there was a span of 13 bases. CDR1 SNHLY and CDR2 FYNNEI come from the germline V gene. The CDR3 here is CASREDRSNTEAFF. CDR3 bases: TGTGCCAGCAGGGAGGACAGATCAAACACTGAAGCTTTCTTT. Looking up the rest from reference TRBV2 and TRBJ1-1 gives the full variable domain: EPEVTQTPSHQVTQMGQEVILRCVPISNHLYFYWYRQILGQKVEFLVSFYNNEISEKSEIFDDQFSVERPDGSNFTLKIRSTKLEDSAMYFCASREDRSNTEAFFGQGTRLTVV.

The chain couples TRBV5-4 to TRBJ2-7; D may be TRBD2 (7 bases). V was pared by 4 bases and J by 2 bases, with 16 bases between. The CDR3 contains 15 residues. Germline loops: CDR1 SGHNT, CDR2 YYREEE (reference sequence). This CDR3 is CASSRLGGAPYEQYF. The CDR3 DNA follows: TGTGCCAGCAGCCGCTTGGGGGGGGCCCCCTACGAGCAGTACTTC.

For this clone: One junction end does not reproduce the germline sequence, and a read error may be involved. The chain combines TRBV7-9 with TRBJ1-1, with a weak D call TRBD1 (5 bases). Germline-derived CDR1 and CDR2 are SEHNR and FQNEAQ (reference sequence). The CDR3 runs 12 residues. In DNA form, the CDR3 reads TGTTCCAGCAGCCCCGGCGGGACGGAAGCTTTCTTT. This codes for CSSSPGGTEAFF. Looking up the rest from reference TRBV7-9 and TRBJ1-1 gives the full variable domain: DTGVSQNPRHKITKRGQNVTFRCDPISEHNRLYWYRQTLGQGPEFLTYFQNEAQLEKSRLLSDRFSAERPKGSFSTLEIQRTEQGDSAMYLCSSSPGGTEAFFGQGTRLTVV.